This T cell receptor (beta chain) was profiled in a study of cytomegalovirus exposure and HLA in healthy donors. Study results and limitations: Most observed TCR sequences were rare, whereas some public TCRs were detected in many donors. A later analysis found common viral pathogens apparently linked to several of the most significant clusters. Listed as cytomegalovirus-associated were more than 150 TCR beta chains.

PCR amplification relied on 60 Vbeta primers (plus 13 Jbeta primers). Only in-frame clones appear in the TCRdb table, and some are missing; sequencing was by immunoSEQ multiplex PCR. The sample contains over 100,000 clones, about 80% of which appear only once. In the case of this clone: Its antigen is not identified.

Healthy people donating bone marrow made up the donors. Germline loops: CDR1 SNHLY, CDR2 FYNNEI. After removal of 7 bases from V and 5 bases from J, the junction contained 10 bases not matched to a gene. This CDR3 has 15 amino acids. The TCR comes from a woman aged 45-60 years in good health and CMV-seropositive. The rearrangement links TRBV2 to TRBJ1-4; TRBD1 matches at 7 bases. Sequenced: PBMCs. This CDR3 reads CASKDTTTGNEKLFF. The CDR3 DNA is TGTGCCAGCAAAGATACCACGACAGGGAATGAAAAACTGTTTTTT.